This T cell receptor beta chain originates from a study of shared clonotypes between healthy human individuals. Study summary: A donor's plate count was three for CD4 naive and three for CD4 memory; CD8 naive had two and CD8 memory one.

Concerning this clone itself: Its antigen is unidentified.

In the sorted-subset replicate PCRs, 150 to 200 ng DNA, roughly 29,000 T cell genomes, was used. The repertoire was sequenced with immunoSEQ multiplex PCR; TCRdb's copy has only in-frame clones and lacks some. Of a few million clones in the sample, over 85% were seen once. Notes on the study in general: Shared across a handful of donors were around 5% of the naive CD4 clonotypes. Estimated richness was generally greater in naive than memory subsets.

Source material: naive CD4+ T cells sorted from blood. As to subset: CD45RA+ positively selected. The clonotype comes from a man younger than 35 in good health.

The CDR3 spells CASSPLVAERGSTDTQYF. CDR3 coding DNA: TGTGCCAGCTCACCACTGGTTGCGGAGCGGGGTAGCACAGATACGCAGTATTTT. This rearrangement joins TRBV18 to TRBJ2-3; 7 nucleotides match TRBD2. The CDR3 has 18 amino acids. The V and J ends lost 1 base and 0 bases, in that order; junction bases with no gene match: 10. The germline gives CDR1 KGHSH, CDR2 LQKENI.